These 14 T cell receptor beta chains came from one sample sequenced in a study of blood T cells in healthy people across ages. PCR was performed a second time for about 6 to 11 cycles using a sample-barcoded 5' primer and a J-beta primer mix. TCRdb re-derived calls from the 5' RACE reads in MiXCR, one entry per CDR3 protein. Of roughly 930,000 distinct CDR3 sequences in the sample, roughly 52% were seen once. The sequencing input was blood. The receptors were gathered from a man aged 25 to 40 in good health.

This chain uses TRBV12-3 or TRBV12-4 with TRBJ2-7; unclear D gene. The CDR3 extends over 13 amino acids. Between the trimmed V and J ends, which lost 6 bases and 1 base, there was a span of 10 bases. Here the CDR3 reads CASRLADSYEQYF. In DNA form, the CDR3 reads TGTGCCAGCAGGCTGGCAGATTCCTACGAGCAGTACTTC.

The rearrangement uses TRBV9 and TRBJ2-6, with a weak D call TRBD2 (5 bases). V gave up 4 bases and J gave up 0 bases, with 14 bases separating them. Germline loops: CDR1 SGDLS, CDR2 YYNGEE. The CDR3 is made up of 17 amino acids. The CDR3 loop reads CASSTYGRDSGANVLTF. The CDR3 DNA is TGTGCCAGCAGCACTTACGGACGGGACTCTGGGGCCAACGTCCTGACTTTC. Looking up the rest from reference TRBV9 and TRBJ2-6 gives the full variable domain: DSGVTQTPKHLITATGQRVTLRCSPRSGDLSVYWYQQSLDQGLQFLIQYYNGEERAKGNILERFSAQQFPDLHSELNLSSLELGDSALYFCASSTYGRDSGANVLTFGAGSRLTVL.

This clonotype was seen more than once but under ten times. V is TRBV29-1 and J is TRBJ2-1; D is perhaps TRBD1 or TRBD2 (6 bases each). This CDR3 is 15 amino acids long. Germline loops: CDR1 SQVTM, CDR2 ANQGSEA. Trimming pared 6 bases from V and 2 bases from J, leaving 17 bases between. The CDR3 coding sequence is TGCAGCGTCCAAGGTCCGGGGGCTACCTACAATGAGCAGTTCTTC. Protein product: CSVQGPGATYNEQFF.

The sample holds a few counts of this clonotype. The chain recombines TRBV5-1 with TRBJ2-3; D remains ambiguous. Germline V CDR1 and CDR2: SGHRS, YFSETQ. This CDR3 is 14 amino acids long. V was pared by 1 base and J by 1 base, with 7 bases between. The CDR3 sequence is CASSLSRGTDTQYF. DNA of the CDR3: TGCGCCAGCAGCTTGTCTAGGGGCACAGATACGCAGTATTTT.

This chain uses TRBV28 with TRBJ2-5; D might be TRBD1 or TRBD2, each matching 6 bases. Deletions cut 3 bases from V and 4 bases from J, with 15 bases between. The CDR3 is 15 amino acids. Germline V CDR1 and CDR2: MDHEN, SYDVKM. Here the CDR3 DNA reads TGTGCCAGCAGTTTCGAGGAGGGGGTAGGAGAGACCCAGTACTTC. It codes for CASSFEEGVGETQYF.

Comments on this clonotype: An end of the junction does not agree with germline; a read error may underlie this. Here the CDR3 DNA reads TGTGCCAGCAGCTTTATGGCCGGGACAGAATACAATGAGCAGTTTTTC. It translates to CASSFMAGTEYNEQFF. The V call is TRBV7-9, the J call TRBJ2-1; 7 nucleotides agree with TRBD1. This CDR3 contains 16 residues. Germline V gene lookup returns CDR1 SEHNR and CDR2 FQNEAQ (reference sequence).

This CDR3 reads CSADPNTGELFF. The DNA of the CDR3 is TGCAGTGCCGATCCGAACACCGGGGAGCTGTTTTTT. The chain has TRBV20-1 and TRBJ2-2; unclear D gene. Germline lookup yields CDR1 DFQATT and CDR2 SNEGSKA (reference sequence). V was cut by 6 bases and J by 0 bases, with 5 bases left in between. CDR3 length: 12 residues.

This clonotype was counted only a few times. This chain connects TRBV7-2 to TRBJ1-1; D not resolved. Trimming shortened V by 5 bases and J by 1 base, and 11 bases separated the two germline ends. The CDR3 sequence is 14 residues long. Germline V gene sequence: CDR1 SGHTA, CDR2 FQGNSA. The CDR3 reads CASSTSWTNTEAFF. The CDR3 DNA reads TGTGCCAGCAGCACCTCATGGACGAACACTGAAGCTTTCTTT.

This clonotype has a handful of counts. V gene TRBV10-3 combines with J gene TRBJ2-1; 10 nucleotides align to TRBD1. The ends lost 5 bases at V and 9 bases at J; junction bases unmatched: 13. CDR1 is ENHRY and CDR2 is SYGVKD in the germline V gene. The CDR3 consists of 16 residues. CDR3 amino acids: CAISTGGQGYSSEQFF. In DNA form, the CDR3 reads TGTGCCATCAGTACTGGGGGACAGGGGTATTCGAGTGAGCAGTTCTTC.

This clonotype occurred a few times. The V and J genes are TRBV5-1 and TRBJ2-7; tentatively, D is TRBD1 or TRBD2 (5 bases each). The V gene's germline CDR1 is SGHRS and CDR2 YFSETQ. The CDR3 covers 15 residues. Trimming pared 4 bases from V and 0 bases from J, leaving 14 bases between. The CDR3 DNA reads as TGCGCCAGCAGCGCAACAGGAGGTTACTCCTACGAGCAGTACTTC. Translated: CASSATGGYSYEQYF.

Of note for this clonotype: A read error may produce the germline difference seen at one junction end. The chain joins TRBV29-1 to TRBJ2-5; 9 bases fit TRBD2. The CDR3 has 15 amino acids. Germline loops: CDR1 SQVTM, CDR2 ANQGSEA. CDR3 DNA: TGCAGCGTTGATCCGAGCGGGGGGTCCCAAGAGACCCGGTACTTC. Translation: CSVDPSGGSQETRYF.

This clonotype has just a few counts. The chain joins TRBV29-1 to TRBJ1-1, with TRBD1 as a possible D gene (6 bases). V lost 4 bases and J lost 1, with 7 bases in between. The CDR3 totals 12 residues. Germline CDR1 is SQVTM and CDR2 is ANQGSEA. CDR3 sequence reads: CSVARGNTEAFF. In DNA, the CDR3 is TGCAGCGTTGCCAGGGGGAACACTGAAGCTTTCTTT. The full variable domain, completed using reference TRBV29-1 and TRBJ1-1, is SAVISQKPSRDICQRGTSLTIQCQVDSQVTMMFWYRQQPGQSLTLIATANQGSEATYESGFVIDKFPISRPNLTFSTLTVSNMSPEDSSIYLCSVARGNTEAFFGQGTRLTVV.

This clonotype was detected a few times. This CDR3 reads CSADRDHQSYTQYF. The CDR3 DNA reads TGCAGTGCGGACCGGGACCACCAATCCTATACGCAGTATTTT. The chain links TRBV20-1 to TRBJ2-3; D assignment may be TRBD1 or TRBD2 (5 bases each). Trimming cost V 6 bases and J 7 bases, with 20 bases left between them. The germline gives CDR1 DFQATT, CDR2 SNEGSKA (reference sequence). CDR3 length: 14 amino acids.

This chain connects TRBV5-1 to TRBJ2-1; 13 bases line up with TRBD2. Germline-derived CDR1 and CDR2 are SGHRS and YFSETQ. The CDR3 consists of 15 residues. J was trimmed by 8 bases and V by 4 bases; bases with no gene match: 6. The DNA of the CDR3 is TGCGCCAGCAGCCTTGGGACTAGCGGGATGGATGAGCAGTTCTTC. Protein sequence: CASSLGTSGMDEQFF.